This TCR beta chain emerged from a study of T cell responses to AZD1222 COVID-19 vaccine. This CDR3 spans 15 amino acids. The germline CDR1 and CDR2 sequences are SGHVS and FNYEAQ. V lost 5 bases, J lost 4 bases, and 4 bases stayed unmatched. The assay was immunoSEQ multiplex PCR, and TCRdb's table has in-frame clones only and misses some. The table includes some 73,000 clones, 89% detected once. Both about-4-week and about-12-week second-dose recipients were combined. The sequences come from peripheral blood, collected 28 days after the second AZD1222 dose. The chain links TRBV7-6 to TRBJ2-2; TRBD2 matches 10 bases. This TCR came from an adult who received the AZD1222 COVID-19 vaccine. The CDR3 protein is CASSQSGRGTGELFF. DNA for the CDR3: TGTGCCAGCAGCCAAAGCGGGAGGGGCACCGGGGAGCTGTTTTTT.